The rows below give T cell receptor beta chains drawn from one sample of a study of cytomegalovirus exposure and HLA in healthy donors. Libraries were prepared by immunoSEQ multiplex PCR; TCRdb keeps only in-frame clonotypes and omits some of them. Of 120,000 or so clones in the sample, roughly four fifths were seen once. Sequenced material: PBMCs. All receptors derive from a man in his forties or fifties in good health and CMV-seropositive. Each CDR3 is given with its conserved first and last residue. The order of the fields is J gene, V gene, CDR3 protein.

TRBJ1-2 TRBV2 CASLWTGGGTYGYTF
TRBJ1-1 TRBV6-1 CASSSRTGAYTEAFF
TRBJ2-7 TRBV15 CATSRDGGIENEQYF
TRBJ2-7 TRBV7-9 CASSLYREINEQYF
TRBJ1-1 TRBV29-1 CSVERGADTEAFF
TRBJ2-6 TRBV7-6 CASSRYSSGANVLTF
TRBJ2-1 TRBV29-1 CSVEGLAGEAVYNEQFF
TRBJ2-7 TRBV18 CASSPPTGGHEQYF
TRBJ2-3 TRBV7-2 CASSSRVTDTQYF
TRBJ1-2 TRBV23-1 CASSPSFGGRVYGYTF
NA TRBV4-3 CASSKIGGMGSYEQYF
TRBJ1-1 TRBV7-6 CASSPGTANTEAFF
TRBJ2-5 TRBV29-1 CSAQDGGRAQYF
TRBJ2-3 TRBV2 CASSSSLTSTDTQYF
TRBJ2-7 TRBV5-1 CASSPTAENYEQYF
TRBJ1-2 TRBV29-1 CSVGRGEGYGYTF
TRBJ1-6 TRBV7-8 CASSSAGTGLSYNSPLHF
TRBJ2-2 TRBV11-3 CASRDRSTGELFF
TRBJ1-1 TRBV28 CASSPTPRTGTGEAFF
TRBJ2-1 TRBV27 CASSLGQGTFGERGERQQFF
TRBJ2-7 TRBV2 CASSERDIYEQYF
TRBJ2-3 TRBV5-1 CASSLDRATTDTQYF
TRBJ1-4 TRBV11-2 CASSPNWGQLNEKLFF
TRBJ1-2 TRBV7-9 CASSLSQAHGYTF
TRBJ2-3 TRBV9 CASSLEDTEDTQYF
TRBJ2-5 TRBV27 CASSLGGGRQETQYF
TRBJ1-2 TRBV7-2 CASSLDRTAYGYTF
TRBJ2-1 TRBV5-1 CASMPPMSSYNEQFF
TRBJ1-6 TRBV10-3 CAISEPRAEVRPLHF
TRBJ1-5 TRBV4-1 CASSQVGQAGSGGNQPQHF
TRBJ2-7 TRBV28 CASRLPGQVSSEQYF
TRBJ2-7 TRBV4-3 CASSPHHAGGRHYEQYF
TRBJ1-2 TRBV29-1 CSGETGGRGYTF
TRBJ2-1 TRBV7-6 CASSLGGGSGNEQFF
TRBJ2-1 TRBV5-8 CASSSTRARQFF
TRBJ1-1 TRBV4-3 CASSLEGTGGEAFF
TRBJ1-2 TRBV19 CASSMGTDYGYTF
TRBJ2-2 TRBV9 CASSPRIAGGELFF
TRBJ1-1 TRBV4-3 CASSNDRGNTEAFF
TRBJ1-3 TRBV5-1 CASSLIQGTTGNTIYF
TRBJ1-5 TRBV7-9 CASSLGTGFNQPQHF
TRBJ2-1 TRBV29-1 CSASFHEQFF
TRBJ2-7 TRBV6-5 CASSYSTGESVYEQYF
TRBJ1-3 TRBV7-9 CASSGGRQGYSGNTIYF
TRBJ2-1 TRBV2 CASTPTGTSGDEQFF
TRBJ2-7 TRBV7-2 CASSRDRGLDEQYF
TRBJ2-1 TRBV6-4 CASSDSASGEWNEQFF
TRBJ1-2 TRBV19 CASSISHRGFYGYTF
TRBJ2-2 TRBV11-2 CASSLRGRMANTGELFF
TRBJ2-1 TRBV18 CASSQTRDTYNEQFF
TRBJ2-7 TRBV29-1 CSVARQGLSYEQYF
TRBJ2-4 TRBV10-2 CASRGQGANIQYF
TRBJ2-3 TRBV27 CASSFASGEYTDTQYF
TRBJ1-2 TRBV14 CASSQAGGPYGYTF
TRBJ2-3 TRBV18 CASSPPGTSGRGGTDTQYF
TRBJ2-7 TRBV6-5 CASRDRVYEQYF
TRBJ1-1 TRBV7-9 CASSLALAGRDTEAFF